This T cell receptor beta chain is drawn from a study of vaccination and CD4 T cells after COVID-19 (dated by TCRdb to 2021 to 2024). Describing the broader study: Convalescent patients had a positive SARS-CoV-2 result on nasal swab PCR, and of these patients, nine had mild disease and one had severe disease. The convalescent cohort comprised six males and four females, including two Hispanic individuals, seven Caucasians, two Asians and one multiracial person. Each participant got two doses of either the Pfizer-BioNTech BNT162b2 vaccine (n=8) or the Moderna mRNA-1273 vaccine (n=2). Post-COVID blood samples were collected from convalescent patients a median of roughly 100 days after diagnosis, with a range of roughly 35 to 161 days. Post-vaccine blood samples were taken a median of about 72 days after the second vaccine dose, with a range of about 13 to 250 days. The cultures were stimulated with overlapping spike peptide pools from SARS-CoV-2 and from the common cold coronaviruses HCoV-NL63, HCoV-OC43 and HCoV-229E. As controls, cultures received a CEFX viral epitope pool (the positive control), an HIV-1 Nef peptide pool (the negative control), or no peptide at all. In around nine COVID-19 convalescent patients and several infection-naive healthy vaccine recipients, the spike-specific CD4+ TCR repertoire before mRNA vaccination was compared with the repertoire after mRNA vaccination. Overall study results and their limits: Among convalescent patients, a median roughly 90% of the SARS-CoV-2-reactive clones seen after vaccination appeared only after vaccination, which suggests priming specific to the vaccine. An increase in the median number of SARS-CoV-2-reactive clonotypes from approximately 20 after infection to 35 to 40 after vaccination was observed, but the change was not found to be significant. The study included relatively few convalescent patients and did not analyze early timepoints after natural infection. In convalescent patients, nearly all vaccine-specific clones (304 of 307) were found to be mono-reactive for SARS-CoV-2 spike rather than cross-reactive with common cold coronaviruses.

The treatment or condition label, as the study defines it: roughly 10-day PBMC culture with coronavirus spike peptide pools or control peptides (ViraFEST assay). To expand antigen-specific T cells with peptide pools and then pick out the expanded clonotypes through TCR sequencing, the study relied on the ViraFEST assay. The convalescent patients' positive SARS-CoV-2 PCR tests were from March to December 2020, which was before the Alpha, Beta and Delta variants emerged in the United States. Each well held under 2.5 million PBMCs cultured in IMDM containing about 5% human AB serum and approximately 9.6 IU/ml IL-2, with about 9.1 ug/ml peptide pools added. On days 3 and 7, half of the culture medium was replaced with fresh IL-2-containing medium. After 10 days of culture, CD4+ T cells were isolated by negative selection with the EasySep CD4+ T cell isolation kit. PBMCs were separated from whole blood using Ficoll-Paque Plus gradient centrifugation and then either used fresh or cryopreserved at -140C. Culture conditions were generally each tested in triplicate wells.

The method was PCR. DNA from cultured CD4+ T cells was subjected to TCR sequencing with the Oncomine TCR Beta short-read assay at the Johns Hopkins FTIC core. The QIAamp micro DNA kit was used to extract genomic DNA from the cultured CD4+ T cells. The Oncomine TCR Beta libraries from cultured CD4+ T cells were pooled using unique dual indexes and then sequenced on an Illumina iSeq 100. From the authors' description of their analysis: Non-productive sequences were filtered out, and CDR3s that did not start with C, did not end with F or W, or were shorter than 7 amino acids were discarded. Antigen-specific clonotypes were identified with the MANAFEST web application by comparing peptide-stimulated wells with reference and other culture wells. Positive clones required FDR below 0.05, an odds ratio above 5, and productive frequency above 0.1% in at least two of three replicate wells. A clonotype counted as cross-reactive if it showed significant expansion both in the SARS-CoV-2 spike wells and in at least one common cold coronavirus spike condition. CDR3 homology was assessed with Levenshtein distances (stringdist) and unrooted phylogenetic trees (ape) in R version 3.6.1. Through fastp at Q25 and MiXCR, TCRdb rebuilt clones from the public reads, retaining in-frame beta chains. Identical CDR3 proteins give one entry, which carries the most common genes and DNA. The authors' filters were not applied to this entry. The sample yields approximately 10,000 distinct CDR3 sequences; about 61% were counted once. Roughly 17% of the sample is taken by the ten largest.

The germline V gene yields SGHTA for CDR1 and FQGNSA for CDR2. The CDR3 covers 16 residues, taking in both the cysteine and the phenylalanine. The retained sequence is limited to the CDR3, 48 bases, with the frame set at the first base. After removal of 4 bases from V and 0 bases from J, the junction retains 8 bases not matched to a gene. Concerning this clonotype: The specificity of this receptor is unknown. Within one base of it there is no much larger clone, and no base qualities were kept.

The TCR was taken from a human donor who had recovered from COVID-19. The sequence joins TRBV7-2 to TRBJ2-7, with 8 junctional bases fitting TRBD1. What was sequenced was CD4+ T cells from blood, cultured in vitro. The DNA sequence is TGTGCCAGCAGCTCGCCATCCGGGACAGGCTCCTACGAGCAGTACTTC. It specifies CASSSPSGTGSYEQYF.